These T cell receptor beta chains were read from a single sample in a study of cytomegalovirus exposure and HLA in healthy donors. Generated by immunoSEQ multiplex PCR, the TCRdb table keeps only in-frame clones and is missing some. The sample records roughly 150,000 clones, roughly nine tenths being singletons. The sample consisted of PBMCs. The receptors here all came from a woman under 30 in good health and CMV-seropositive. The CDR3 runs from the conserved cysteine through the conserved F or W. D genes are given only for firm matches. Where a row states a size, it is once, few, many or the class of an expanded clone; other rows omit it.

clone_size,j_call,v_call,d_call,cdr3_nt,cdr3_aa
-,TRBJ1-2,TRBV5-1,-,TGCGCCAGCAGCTTCGGGGGGGCGAGTAACTATGGCTACACCTTC,CASSFGGASNYGYTF
-,TRBJ1-2,TRBV18,TRBD1,TGTGCCAGCTCACCACGGACAGGGGTTGGCTATGGCTACACCTTC,CASSPRTGVGYGYTF
-,TRBJ2-2,TRBV6-5,-,TGTGCCAGCAGTTACTCGGCGGGACGGACCGGGGAGCTGTTTTTT,CASSYSAGRTGELFF
-,TRBJ2-1,TRBV7-9,-,TGTGCCAGCAGCTTATATCCTAGGAATGAGCAGTTCTTC,CASSLYPRNEQFF
-,TRBJ2-1,TRBV5-5,-,TGTGCCAGCAGCTTGGAGGGGTTCTCCTACAATGAGCAGTTCTTC,CASSLEGFSYNEQFF
-,TRBJ1-3,TRBV29-1,-,TGCAGCGCCCCAGGAGGCTCTGGAAACACCATATATTTT,CSAPGGSGNTIYF
-,TRBJ1-4,TRBV4-2,-,TGTGCCAGCAGCTACGACCAACAGGGCCGTAATGAAAAACTGTTTTTT,CASSYDQQGRNEKLFF
-,TRBJ2-7,TRBV5-1,TRBD2,TGCGCCAGCAGCTTGGCGGGGGGTAATGGGGAGCAGTACTTC,CASSLAGGNGEQYF
once,TRBJ2-1,TRBV7-3,-,TGTGCCAGCAGCCCCTCTAAGCTTTACAATGAGCAGTTCTTC,CASSPSKLYNEQFF
-,TRBJ2-3,TRBV27,TRBD2,TGTGCCAGCAGTTTACAGGGGGGACTAGCGGGCACAGATACGCAGTATTTT,CASSLQGGLAGTDTQYF
-,TRBJ1-2,TRBV6-5,TRBD1,TGTGCCAGCAGAGTCCCGGGACAGCTCTATGGCTACACCTTC,CASRVPGQLYGYTF
-,TRBJ2-7,TRBV29-1,-,TGCAGCGTTGCTCAGGGGTCCTACGAGCAGTACTTC,CSVAQGSYEQYF
-,TRBJ2-1,TRBV19,-,TGTGCCAGTAGTATTGGCGCGGGATGGCAGTTCTTC,CASSIGAGWQFF
-,TRBJ2-7,TRBV5-6,-,TGTGCCAGCAGCTTGGCAGGCATTGACGAGCAGTACTTC,CASSLAGIDEQYF
few,TRBJ2-7,TRBV5-1,TRBD1,TGCGCCAGCAGCATAACAGGGGGCGCCGAGCAGTACTTC,CASSITGGAEQYF
-,TRBJ2-1,TRBV12-5,-,TGTGCTAGTGGTTTGGTCCCCGATGAGCAGTTCTTC,CASGLVPDEQFF
-,TRBJ1-1,TRBV5-1,-,TGCGCCAGCAGCTTGGGTCCAGGTGTGAACACTGAAGCTTTCTTT,CASSLGPGVNTEAFF
-,TRBJ2-5,TRBV7-2,-,TGTGCCAGCAGCCCCGCCCAGGCAGGAGGGACCCAGTACTTC,CASSPAQAGGTQYF
-,TRBJ2-1,TRBV11-2,-,TGTGCCAGCAGACCAGGGCAGGGAATTTCCAATGAGCAGTTCTTC,CASRPGQGISNEQFF
-,TRBJ2-7,TRBV7-9,TRBD2,TGTGCCAGCAGCTTAGAGGGAACTAGCGGGAGAGTTAACGAGCAGTACTTC,CASSLEGTSGRVNEQYF
-,TRBJ2-2,TRBV2,TRBD1,TGTGCCAGCACACCGGGACAGGGGATAGGGGAGCTGTTTTTT,CASTPGQGIGELFF
-,TRBJ2-1,TRBV20-1,-,TGCAGTGCTAGTGCACAGGGCGCCGCGTTCTTC,CSASAQGAAFF
-,TRBJ2-4,TRBV9,TRBD1,TGTGCCAGCAGCGGAGGACAGGGTGGCAAAAACATTCAGTACTTC,CASSGGQGGKNIQYF
-,TRBJ1-1,TRBV14,TRBD1,TGTGCCAGCAGCCGACAGGGGGCTCTTGGAACTGAAGCTTTCTTT,CASSRQGALGTEAFF
-,TRBJ1-1,TRBV11-3,-,TGTGCCAGCAGCTTAGAGGGCATGGGCACTGAAGCTTTCTTT,CASSLEGMGTEAFF
-,TRBJ1-2,TRBV5-4,TRBD1,TGTGCCAGCAGCTTGGGACAGGGGGCGAGTGGCTACACCTTC,CASSLGQGASGYTF
-,TRBJ2-1,TRBV27,TRBD1,TGTGCCAGCAGTTTCGGGACAGGGGGCAAAAGCTCCTACAATGAGCAGTTCTTC,CASSFGTGGKSSYNEQFF
-,TRBJ2-7,TRBV10-2,TRBD2,TGCGCCAGCAGTGGCAGACTAGCGGGAGGGCCCCACGAGCAGTACTTC,CASSGRLAGGPHEQYF
few,TRBJ2-1,TRBV13,-,TGTGCCAGCAGCTTAGCGGGGTCATACAATGAGCAGTTCTTC,CASSLAGSYNEQFF
-,TRBJ2-1,TRBV7-2,-,TGTGCCAGCAGGAGCCCCCAGGGCGAGCAGTTCTTC,CASRSPQGEQFF
-,TRBJ2-7,TRBV27,TRBD2,TGTGCCAGCAGTTTTCGGGGTGCTAGCGGGAGGGATAACTACGAGCAGTACTTC,CASSFRGASGRDNYEQYF
-,TRBJ2-7,TRBV11-1,-,TGTGCCAGCAGGTTGGGGGGGACATTCTACGAGCAGTACTTC,CASRLGGTFYEQYF
few,TRBJ2-1,TRBV5-4,TRBD1,TGTGCCAGCAGCCTGGGACAGGGCTCCTACAATGAGCAGTTCTTC,CASSLGQGSYNEQFF
-,TRBJ1-1,TRBV9,-,TGTGCCAGCAGCGTAGAAGGGACATCGAACACTGAAGCTTTCTTT,CASSVEGTSNTEAFF
-,TRBJ2-7,TRBV15,TRBD2,TGTGCCACCAGCAGAGATAGGGGTTTGTTAGCGGGAGATTACGAGCAGTACTTC,CATSRDRGLLAGDYEQYF
-,TRBJ2-3,TRBV6-6,-,TGTGCCAGCAGCCTAGGACAGAGCACAGATACGCAGTATTTT,CASSLGQSTDTQYF
-,TRBJ1-1,TRBV13,TRBD1,TGTGCCAGCAGCTCGGACAGGGTAAACACTGAAGCTTTCTTT,CASSSDRVNTEAFF
once,TRBJ2-1,TRBV25-1,TRBD1,TGTGCCAGCAGTGACCGAAGGACAGGGCCCAATGAGCAGTTCTTC,CASSDRRTGPNEQFF
-,TRBJ1-2,TRBV18,-,TGTGCCAGCTCACCACTTCTCTCAGGACAAGATAACTATGGCTACACCTTC,CASSPLLSGQDNYGYTF
once,TRBJ2-7,TRBV25-1,-,TGTGCCAGCAGTGAAACGGGATTCCCTGAGCAGTACTTC,CASSETGFPEQYF
-,TRBJ2-1,TRBV2,TRBD2,TGTGCCAGCAGTGAAGGAACTAGCGGGGTTAACAATGAGCAGTTCTTC,CASSEGTSGVNNEQFF
-,TRBJ1-5,TRBV5-1,-,TGCGCCAGCAGCTTAATGGGAGGGGTGGATCAGCCCCAGCATTTT,CASSLMGGVDQPQHF
-,TRBJ2-1,TRBV7-9,TRBD1,TGTGCCAGCAGCTTAGGGACAGGGCTAGGGAATGAGCAGTTCTTC,CASSLGTGLGNEQFF
-,TRBJ2-1,TRBV5-1,TRBD1,TGCGCCAGCAGCGTAAACTCCCCGGGACAGCGGTACAATGAGCAGTTCTTC,CASSVNSPGQRYNEQFF
once,TRBJ1-4,TRBV7-9,-,TGTGCCAGCAGCTTAAACAGGGCGGGTGAAAAACTGTTTTTT,CASSLNRAGEKLFF
once,TRBJ2-1,TRBV10-2,-,TGCGCCAGCAGTCACATAGCGGCCCCCGGCAATGAGCAGTTCTTC,CASSHIAAPGNEQFF
-,TRBJ1-1,TRBV6-1,-,TGTGCCAGCACGGACAGCTTGAACACTGAAGCTTTCTTT,CASTDSLNTEAFF
-,TRBJ2-7,TRBV6-1,TRBD2,TGTGCCAGCAGTGATACAACCCGGGACTACGGCTACGAGCAGTACTTC,CASSDTTRDYGYEQYF
-,TRBJ2-4,TRBV30,TRBD1,TGTGCCTGGAGTGGTGGGACAGGAAAAAACATTCAGTACTTC,CAWSGGTGKNIQYF
-,TRBJ1-1,TRBV18,-,TGTGCCAGCTCACCAGCCTTGGGAGGGGGAGTCAACACTGAAGCTTTCTTT,CASSPALGGGVNTEAFF
-,TRBJ2-3,TRBV30,-,TGTGCCCGTTCCGGGACACGATACACAGATACGCAGTATTTT,CARSGTRYTDTQYF
-,TRBJ2-5,TRBV5-8,-,TGTGCCAGCAGCTTGGAGGCAGGGTTTGAGACCCAGTACTTC,CASSLEAGFETQYF
-,TRBJ2-2,TRBV10-2,-,TGCGCCACCGGGACTGCGAACACCGGGGAGCTGTTTTTT,CATGTANTGELFF
-,TRBJ1-1,TRBV4-3,TRBD1,TGCGCCAGCAGCCAGCCCGACAGGGACGGCACTGAAGCTTTCTTT,CASSQPDRDGTEAFF
-,TRBJ2-2,TRBV7-9,-,TGTGCCAGCAGCTTAACCGGGACTGAGACCGGGGAGCTGTTTTTT,CASSLTGTETGELFF
-,TRBJ2-6,TRBV10-1,TRBD1,TGCGCCAGCAGTGAGTTAGAGGACAGGGCCCCTGGGGCCAACGTCCTGACTTTC,CASSELEDRAPGANVLTF
once,TRBJ2-5,TRBV5-1,TRBD2,TGCGCCAGCAGCTTGGCACTAGCGGGAGGAGAGACCCAGTACTTC,CASSLALAGGETQYF
-,TRBJ2-1,TRBV9,TRBD1,TGTGCCAGCAGCTCCCGACAGGGCCGGGATGAGCAGTTCTTC,CASSSRQGRDEQFF
-,TRBJ2-1,TRBV9,TRBD2,TGTGCCAGCAGCGTGATGGTAGCGGGAGATCCTGAGCAGTTCTTC,CASSVMVAGDPEQFF
-,TRBJ2-1,TRBV6-5,-,TGTGCCAGCAGTGAAGACAGTCACAATGAGCAGTTCTTC,CASSEDSHNEQFF